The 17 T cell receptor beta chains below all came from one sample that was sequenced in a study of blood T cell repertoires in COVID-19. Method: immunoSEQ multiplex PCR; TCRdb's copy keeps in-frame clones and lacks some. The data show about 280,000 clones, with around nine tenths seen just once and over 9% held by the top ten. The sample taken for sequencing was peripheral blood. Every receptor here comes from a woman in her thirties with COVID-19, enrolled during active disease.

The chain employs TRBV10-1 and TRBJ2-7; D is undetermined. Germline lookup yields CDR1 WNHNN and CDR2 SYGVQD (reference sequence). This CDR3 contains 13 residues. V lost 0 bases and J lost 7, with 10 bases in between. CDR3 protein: CASSESTSREQYF. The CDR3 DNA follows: TGCGCCAGCAGTGAGTCTACGAGCCGGGAGCAGTACTTC.

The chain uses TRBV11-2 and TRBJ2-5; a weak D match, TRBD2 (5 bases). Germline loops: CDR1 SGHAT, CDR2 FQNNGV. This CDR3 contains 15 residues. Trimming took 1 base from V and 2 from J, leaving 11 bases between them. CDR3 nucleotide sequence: TGTGCCAGCAGCTTAGGGCGGGCTGAACAAGAGACCCAGTACTTC. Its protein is CASSLGRAEQETQYF.

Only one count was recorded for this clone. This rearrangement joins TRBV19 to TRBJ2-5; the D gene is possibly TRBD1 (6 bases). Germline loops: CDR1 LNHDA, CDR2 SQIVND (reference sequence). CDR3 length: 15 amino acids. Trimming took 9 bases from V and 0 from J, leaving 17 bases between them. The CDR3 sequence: CASVDSALYQETQYF. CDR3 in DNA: TGTGCCAGCGTGGACAGCGCTTTGTACCAAGAGACCCAGTACTTC.

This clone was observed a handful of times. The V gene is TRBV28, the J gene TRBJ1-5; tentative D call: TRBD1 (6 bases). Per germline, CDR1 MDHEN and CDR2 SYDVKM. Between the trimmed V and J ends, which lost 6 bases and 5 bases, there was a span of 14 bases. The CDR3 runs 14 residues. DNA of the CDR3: TGTGCCAGCAGCGTGGGGAGGGGGGATCAGCCCCAGCATTTT. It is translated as CASSVGRGDQPQHF.

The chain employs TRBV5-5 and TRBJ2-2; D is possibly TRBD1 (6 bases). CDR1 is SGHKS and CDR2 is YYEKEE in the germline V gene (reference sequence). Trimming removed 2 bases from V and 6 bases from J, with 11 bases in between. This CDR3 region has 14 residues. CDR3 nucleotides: TGTGCCAGCAGCTTTACAGGGTCTCCCGGGGAGCTGTTTTTT. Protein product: CASSFTGSPGELFF.

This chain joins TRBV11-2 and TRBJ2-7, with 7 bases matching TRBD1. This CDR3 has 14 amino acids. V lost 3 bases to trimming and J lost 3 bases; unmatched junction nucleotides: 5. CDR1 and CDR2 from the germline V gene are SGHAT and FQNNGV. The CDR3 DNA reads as TGTGCCAGCAGCTTCCCGGGACAGAGCTACGAGCAGTACTTC. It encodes CASSFPGQSYEQYF.

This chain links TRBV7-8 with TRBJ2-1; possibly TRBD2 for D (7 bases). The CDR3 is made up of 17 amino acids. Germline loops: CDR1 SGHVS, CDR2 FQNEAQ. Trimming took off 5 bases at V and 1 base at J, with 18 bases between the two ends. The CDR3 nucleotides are TGTGCCAGCAGCAGCCGAGGGGGAGGGGAATCCTACAATGAGCAGTTCTTC. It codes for CASSSRGGGESYNEQFF.

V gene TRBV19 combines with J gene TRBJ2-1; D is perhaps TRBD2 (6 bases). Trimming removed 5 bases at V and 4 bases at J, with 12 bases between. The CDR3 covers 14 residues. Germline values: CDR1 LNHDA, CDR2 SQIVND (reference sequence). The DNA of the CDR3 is TGTGCCAGTAGTCAAAGACTAGGTTACAATGAGCAGTTCTTC. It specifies CASSQRLGYNEQFF.

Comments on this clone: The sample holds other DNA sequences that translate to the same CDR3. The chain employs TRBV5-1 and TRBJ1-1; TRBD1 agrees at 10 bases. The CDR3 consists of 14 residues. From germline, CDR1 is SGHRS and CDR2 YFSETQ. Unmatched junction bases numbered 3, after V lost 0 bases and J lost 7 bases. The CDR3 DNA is TGCGCCAGCAGCTTGGGACAGGGGGCGGGTGAAGCTTTCTTT. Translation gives CASSLGQGAGEAFF.

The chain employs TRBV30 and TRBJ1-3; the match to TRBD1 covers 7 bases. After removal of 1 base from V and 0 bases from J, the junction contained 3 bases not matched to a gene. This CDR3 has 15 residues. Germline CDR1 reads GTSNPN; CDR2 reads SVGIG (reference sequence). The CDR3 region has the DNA TGTGCCTGGAGTGATGGGACAGACTCTGGAAACACCATATATTTT. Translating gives CAWSDGTDSGNTIYF. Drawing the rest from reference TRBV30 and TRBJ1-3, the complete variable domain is SQTIHQWPATLVQPVGSPLSLECTVEGTSNPNLYWYRQAAGRGLQLLFYSVGIGQISSEVPQNLSASRPQDRQFILSSKKLLLSDSGFYLCAWSDGTDSGNTIYFGEGSWLTVV.

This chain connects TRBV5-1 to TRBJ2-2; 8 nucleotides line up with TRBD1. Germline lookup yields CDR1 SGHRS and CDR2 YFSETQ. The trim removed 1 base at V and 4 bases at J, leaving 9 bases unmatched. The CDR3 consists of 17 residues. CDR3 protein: CASSLSGQGDFTGELFF. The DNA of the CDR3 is TGCGCCAGCAGCTTGTCCGGACAGGGTGACTTCACCGGGGAGCTGTTTTTT. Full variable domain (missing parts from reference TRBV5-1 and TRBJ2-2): KAGVTQTPRYLIKTRGQQVTLSCSPISGHRSVSWYQQTPGQGLQFLFEYFSETQRNKGNFPGRFSGRQFSNSRSEMNVSTLELGDSALYLCASSLSGQGDFTGELFFGEGSRLTVL.

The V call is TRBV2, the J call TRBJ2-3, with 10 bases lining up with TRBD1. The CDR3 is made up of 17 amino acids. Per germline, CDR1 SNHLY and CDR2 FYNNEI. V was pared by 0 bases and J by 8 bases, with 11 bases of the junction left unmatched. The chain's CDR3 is CASSEASSGQGRGTQYF. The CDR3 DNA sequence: TGTGCCAGCAGTGAAGCGTCGTCGGGACAGGGGAGGGGTACGCAGTATTTT.

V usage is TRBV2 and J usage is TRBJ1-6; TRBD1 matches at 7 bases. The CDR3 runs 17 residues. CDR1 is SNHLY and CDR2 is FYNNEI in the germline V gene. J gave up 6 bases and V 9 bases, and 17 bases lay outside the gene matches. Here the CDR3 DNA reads TGTGCCAGGACAGATCCAGGGGGAAGGGGGCCTAATTCACCCCTCCACTTT. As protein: CARTDPGGRGPNSPLHF.

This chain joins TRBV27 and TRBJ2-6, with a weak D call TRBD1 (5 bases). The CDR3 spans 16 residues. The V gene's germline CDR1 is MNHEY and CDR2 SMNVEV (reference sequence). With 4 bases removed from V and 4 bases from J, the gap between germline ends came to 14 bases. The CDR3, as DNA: TGTGCCAGCAGTTCAAGTATAGGGGCAGGGGCCAACGTCCTGACTTTC. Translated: CASSSSIGAGANVLTF. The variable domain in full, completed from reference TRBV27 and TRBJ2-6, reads EAQVTQNPRYLITVTGKKLTVTCSQNMNHEYMSWYRQDPGLGLRQIYYSMNVEVTDKGDVPEGYKVSRKEKRNFPLILESPSPNQTSLYFCASSSSIGAGANVLTFGAGSRLTVL.

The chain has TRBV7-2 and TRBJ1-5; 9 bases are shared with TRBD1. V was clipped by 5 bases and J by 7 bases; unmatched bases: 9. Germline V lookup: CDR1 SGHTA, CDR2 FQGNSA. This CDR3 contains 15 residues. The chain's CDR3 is CASSPQGAGGQPQHF. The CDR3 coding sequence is TGTGCCAGCAGCCCACAGGGGGCAGGGGGCCAGCCCCAGCATTTT.

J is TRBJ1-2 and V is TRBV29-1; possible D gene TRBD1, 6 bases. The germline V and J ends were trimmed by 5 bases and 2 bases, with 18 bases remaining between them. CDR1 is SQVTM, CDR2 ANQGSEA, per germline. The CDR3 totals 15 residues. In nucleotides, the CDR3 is TGCAGCGTTCGCGTTTGGACAGACCGAAACTATGGCTACACCTTC. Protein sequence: CSVRVWTDRNYGYTF.

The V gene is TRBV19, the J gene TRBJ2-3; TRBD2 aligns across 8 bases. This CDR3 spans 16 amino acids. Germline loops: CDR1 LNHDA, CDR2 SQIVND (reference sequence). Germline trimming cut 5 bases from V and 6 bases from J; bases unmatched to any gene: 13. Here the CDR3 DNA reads TGTGCCAGTAGTCCCCGGGCCGCTAGCGGGTGGGATACGCAGTATTTT. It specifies CASSPRAASGWDTQYF.